The rows below give T cell receptor beta chains drawn from one sample of a study of CD8+CD57+ T cells in acquired aplastic anemia. MiXCR was run by TCRdb on the reads, yielding one entry per CDR3 protein. The table lists some 170,000 distinct CDR3 sequences, around half of them singletons. Sequenced material: sorted CD4+, CD8+, or CD8+CD57+ T cells (not recorded which) from PBMCs. The origin of the receptors is a human donor with aplastic anemia. Each CDR3 is given with its conserved first and last residue. D genes are given only for firm matches. Clone size is shown for a subset of rows, as once, few, many or a class of expanded clone.

. | 12 | TRBJ1-5 | TRBV10-1 | many | TGCGCCAGCAGTGAGTCGAGTCAGCCCCAGCATTTT | CASSESSQPQHF
. | 12 | TRBJ2-5 | TRBV19 | . | TGTGCCAGTAGGGGATTAGGGGAGACCCAGTACTTC | CASRGLGETQYF
. | 14 | TRBJ2-3 | TRBV2 | once | TGTGCCAGCAGTGTATCGGAGATGGCAGATACGCAGTATTTT | CASSVSEMADTQYF
TRBD1 | 16 | TRBJ1-2 | TRBV7-2 | many | TGTGCCAGCAGCTTAGCGATACAGGGGGCTTACTATGGCTACACCTTC | CASSLAIQGAYYGYTF
. | 15 | TRBJ2-7 | TRBV7-2 | . | TGTGCCGGCAGCTTAGCACAGGGAGGATACAACGAGCAGTACTTC | CAGSLAQGGYNEQYF
TRBD1 | 12 | TRBJ1-2 | TRBV25-1 | . | TGTGCTAGAGAGCAGGGGGGATATGGCTACACCTTC | CAREQGGYGYTF
TRBD1 | 16 | TRBJ1-3 | TRBV12-3/TRBV12-4 | many | TGTGCCAGCAGATATATCAGGGGGGCATCTGGAAACACCATATATTTT | CASRYIRGASGNTIYF
. | 13 | TRBJ1-6 | TRBV9 | . | TGTGCCAGCAGCGTAGGCAGCGACTCACCCCTCCACTTT | CASSVGSDSPLHF
. | 15 | TRBJ1-6 | TRBV5-5 | . | TGTGCCAGCAGCTTGAGGCAGGGACTGGATTCACCCCTCCACTTT | CASSLRQGLDSPLHF
TRBD2 | 15 | TRBJ2-3 | TRBV2 | few | TGTGCCAGCAGTCTCGGGACTAGCAGCACAGATACGCAGTATTTT | CASSLGTSSTDTQYF
. | 16 | TRBJ2-1 | TRBV6-1 | . | TGTGCCAGCAGCGCCGCGGCAGGGAGCTCCTACAATGAGCAGCTCTTC | CASSAAAGSSYNEQLF
TRBD2 | 16 | TRBJ2-3 | TRBV7-3 | . | TGTGTCAGCAGCTCCGTAGCGGGGTCCCTCGCAGATACGCAGTATTTT | CVSSSVAGSLADTQYF
. | 14 | TRBJ2-2 | TRBV6-5 | few | TGTGCCAGCAGTTACTCGCGCAACATCGGGGAGCTGTTTTTT | CASSYSRNIGELFF
. | 15 | TRBJ1-6 | TRBV5-8 | . | TGTGCCAGCAGCTTAGACGCACAGACAAATTCACCCCTCCACTTT | CASSLDAQTNSPLHF
TRBD2 | 16 | TRBJ2-3 | TRBV5-1 | . | TGCGCCAGCAGCTCCCACGAGACTAGCGTAACAGATACGCAGTATTTT | CASSSHETSVTDTQYF
. | 17 | TRBJ1-2 | TRBV19 | many | TGTGCCAGTAGTATGGGGATCCTCGGGGGGCGCGGACTTGGCTACACCTTC | CASSMGILGGRGLGYTF
. | 19 | TRBJ1-3 | TRBV19 | many | TGTGCCAGTAGTAGGCCTGGGCAGGGACTCTTTCAGAGCGGAAACACCATATATTTT | CASSRPGQGLFQSGNTIYF
. | 15 | TRBJ1-4 | TRBV2 | few | TGTGCCAGCAGTGAGGCGGACTGGGACTTAGAAAAACTGTTTTTT | CASSEADWDLEKLFF
. | 12 | TRBJ1-2 | TRBV7-8 | few | TGTGCCAGCAGCTTAGGCGTCAGGGGCTACACCTTC | CASSLGVRGYTF
TRBD1 | 13 | TRBJ1-2 | TRBV7-3 | many | TGTGCCAGCAGCGAGGGGACAGGCGATGGCTACACCTTC | CASSEGTGDGYTF
. | 16 | TRBJ2-7 | TRBV27 | . | TGTGCCAGCAGTCCGAACGCAATCTTACCCTCTACCGAGCAGTACTTC | CASSPNAILPSTEQYF
. | 15 | TRBJ2-2 | TRBV9 | . | TGTGCCAGCAGCGTAGACAGCGCGAACACCGGGGAGCTGTTTTTT | CASSVDSANTGELFF
TRBD1 | 14 | TRBJ1-5 | TRBV9 | . | TGTGCCAGCAGCGAACAGGGGGCCGGTCAGCCCCAGCATTTT | CASSEQGAGQPQHF
TRBD1 | 13 | TRBJ1-4 | TRBV18 | many | TGTGCCAGCTCACGGGACAGTAATGAAAAACTGTTTTTT | CASSRDSNEKLFF
TRBD1 | 14 | TRBJ2-3 | TRBV10-3 | . | TGTGCCATCAGGGACGGACAGGGTGGAGATACGCAGTATTTT | CAIRDGQGGDTQYF
. | 14 | TRBJ1-3 | TRBV11-2 | few | TGTGCCAGCAGTTCTGACTACTCTGGAAACACCATATATTTT | CASSSDYSGNTIYF
. | 13 | TRBJ1-5 | TRBV29-1 | few | TGCAGCTACCTACAGGGAGTAGGGCAGCCCCAGCATTTT | CSYLQGVGQPQHF
. | 16 | TRBJ1-1 | TRBV2 | . | TGTGCCAGCAGTGATTGGGGGGACTCCATGAACACTGAAGCTTTCTTT | CASSDWGDSMNTEAFF